Sequencing of this T cell receptor (beta chain) was carried out in a study of blood T cell repertoires in COVID-19. About the study: T cells, B-cell-depleted T cells, or PBMCs provided the cDNA or gDNA that served as material.

V dropped 1 base and J dropped 5 bases, with 12 bases sitting between them. Germline CDR1 and CDR2: SGHTA and FQGNSA. This CDR3 has 15 amino acids. Original analysis: Reference gene primer amplification gave estimated nucleated cell counts. The method was immunoSEQ multiplex PCR; TCRdb's version includes in-frame clones alone and lacks a portion of them. That table supplies the V and J calls and clone size; D and trimming were determined from the DNA. This table holds around 160,000 clones, 90% found once. The clonotype comes from a man in his sixties with active or convalescent COVID-19. The specimen sequenced was peripheral blood. The chain recombines TRBV7-2 with TRBJ1-5; D is perhaps TRBD1 (6 bases). The CDR3 is CASSLVIGGHQPQHF. The CDR3 DNA sequence: TGTGCCAGCAGCTTAGTAATAGGGGGTCATCAGCCCCAGCATTTT.